Listed below are T cell receptor beta chains from one sample, sequenced in a study of blood T cell repertoires in COVID-19. Produced via immunoSEQ multiplex PCR; TCRdb's table is partial and in-frame only. The sample contains a few hundred thousand clones, around nine tenths of which appear only once. The source material was PBMCs or T cells enriched from blood (not recorded which). The receptors shown here come from a woman aged 40 to 50 who had recovered from COVID-19. Each CDR3 is given with its conserved first and last residue. A D gene is named only where the DNA matches it firmly. Rows may omit the clone size; those that give it use once, few, many or a size class.

j_call d_call v_call clone_size cdr3_nt cdr3_aa
TRBJ2-1 TRBD1 TRBV30 . TGTGCCTGGAGTGTACGGTGGGGGACAGGTGACGGATCCTACAATGAGCAGTTCTTC CAWSVRWGTGDGSYNEQFF
TRBJ2-7 TRBD1 TRBV5-1 many TGCGCCAGCAGCTCCGGGACAGGGGGCTACGAGCAGTACTTC CASSSGTGGYEQYF
TRBJ1-2 . TRBV24-1 . TGTGCCACCAGTGACGGGAACTATGGCTACACCTTC CATSDGNYGYTF
TRBJ1-1 . TRBV7-2 . TGTGCCAGCAGCTTAGCCACAGCATGGAACCGCCGCTCCGTGCGCGCATGGACTGAAGCTTTCTTT CASSLATAWNRRSVRAWTEAFF
TRBJ2-7 TRBD2 TRBV30 . TGTGCCCGGCCGACTAGCGGGAGGAACTACGAGCAGTACTTC CARPTSGRNYEQYF
TRBJ1-2 . TRBV7-8 few TGTGCCAGCAGCGAAAAGCCGGGGACCGGGGGGGTGTTGCACTATGGCTACACCTTC CASSEKPGTGGVLHYGYTF
TRBJ2-1 . TRBV10-1 . TGCGCCAGCAGTGAAGAGAAGGGGCCGGATGAGCAGTTCTTC CASSEEKGPDEQFF
TRBJ2-7 TRBD2 TRBV6-5 . TGTGCCAGCAGAACTAGCGGGAGGTTCTACGAGCAGTACTTC CASRTSGRFYEQYF
TRBJ2-1 TRBD2 TRBV27 . TGTGCCAGCAGGGGACTATTCAATGAGCAGTTCTTC CASRGLFNEQFF
TRBJ1-1 . TRBV5-4 . TGTGCCAGCAACTGGGGTATCGGGGGGGTGAACACTGAAGCTTTCTTT CASNWGIGGVNTEAFF
TRBJ1-2 TRBD1 TRBV19 . TGTGCCAGCAGAAGGGACAGCTCATATGGCTACACCTTC CASRRDSSYGYTF
TRBJ2-7 . TRBV7-2 . TGTGCCAGCAGCGCCGCGACAGGACTCGCTTCCTACGAGCAGTACTTC CASSAATGLASYEQYF
TRBJ1-4 TRBD1 TRBV28 . TGTGCCAGCAGTTCTGCAGGGGGCGTGGATGAAAAACTGTTTTTT CASSSAGGVDEKLFF
TRBJ2-1 . TRBV9 . TGTGCCAGCAGCGTAGGTAGAAATGAGCAGTTCTTC CASSVGRNEQFF
TRBJ1-4 TRBD1 TRBV2 . TGTGCCAGCAGTAAAGACAGGGTGGGAACTAATGAAAAACTGTTTTTT CASSKDRVGTNEKLFF
TRBJ1-6 . TRBV28 . TGTGCCAGCGGGGGCAATAATTCACCCCTCCACTTT CASGGNNSPLHF
TRBJ2-7 TRBD1 TRBV27 . TGTGCCAGCAGCCTGACAGGGGGCGCGGGGGAGCAGTACTTC CASSLTGGAGEQYF
TRBJ2-5 . TRBV11-3 . TGTGCCAGCAGCTCCGCCCCAGACCAAGAGACCCAGTACTTC CASSSAPDQETQYF
TRBJ2-1 TRBD2 TRBV6-4 . TGTGCCAGCAGCCGGACTAGCGGGACCTCCTACAATGAGCAGTTCTTC CASSRTSGTSYNEQFF
TRBJ1-5 . TRBV2 . TGTGCCAGCAGTGAGTGGGGACTTAATAGCAATCAGCCCCAGCATTTT CASSEWGLNSNQPQHF
TRBJ2-2 TRBD1 TRBV5-1 . TGCGCCAGCAGCACAGGGGGCGCCCACACCGGGGAGCTGTTTTTT CASSTGGAHTGELFF
TRBJ2-2 . TRBV5-1 . TGCGCCAGCAGCTTGGATGTGGGGAGCACCGGGGAGCTGTTTTTT CASSLDVGSTGELFF
TRBJ2-5 TRBD2 TRBV5-1 . TGCGCCAGCAGCTCACAACTAGCGGGGGACCAAGAGACCCAGTACTTC CASSSQLAGDQETQYF
TRBJ2-5 TRBD2 TRBV7-2 . TGTGCCAGCAGCTCCAGAGGGCTAGCGGGAGCAGAGACCCAGTACTTC CASSSRGLAGAETQYF
TRBJ2-1 . TRBV4-3 once TGCGCCAGCAGCCCCTACTCAGGGTACAATGAGCAGTTCTTC CASSPYSGYNEQFF
TRBJ2-3 . TRBV7-3 . TGTGCCAGCAGCTTTTCCAGGGGTGGACCCACAGATACGCAGTATTTT CASSFSRGGPTDTQYF
TRBJ2-7 . TRBV5-1 . TGCGCCAGCAGCTTCTCCCTAGGTAGCGGCAAAGCTTTTTTCTACGAGCAGTACTTC CASSFSLGSGKAFFYEQYF
TRBJ2-3 . TRBV9 few TGTGCCAGCAGGGCACACAGATGCAGGTATTTT CASRAHRCRYF
TRBJ2-1 TRBD1 TRBV19 . TGTGCCAGTAGTAAGAGGGGGCAAAGTGAGCAGTTCTTC CASSKRGQSEQFF
TRBJ2-7 . TRBV28 once TGTGCCAGCACCCACGGGGGGCTCTCCTACGAGCAGTACTTC CASTHGGLSYEQYF
TRBJ2-7 . TRBV6-2/TRBV6-3 . TGTGCCAGCAGTTACTCGGAGCGGACTAACTACGAGCAGTACTTC CASSYSERTNYEQYF
TRBJ2-4 TRBD1 TRBV2 . TGTGCCAGCAGTGGGGGACAGCTAGCCAAAAACATTCAGTACTTC CASSGGQLAKNIQYF
TRBJ2-1 . TRBV27 . TGTGCCAGCAGCCGTATTAGCGGAAGCTCCTACAATGAGCAGTTCTTC CASSRISGSSYNEQFF
TRBJ1-4 . TRBV18 . TGTGCCAGCTCACGACGCGACAGTTTTAATGAAAAACTGTTTTTT CASSRRDSFNEKLFF
TRBJ1-5 . TRBV28 once TGTGCCAGCAGTGGAACACCGAGGGGAGGTCAGCCCCAGCATTTT CASSGTPRGGQPQHF
TRBJ1-2 . TRBV15 . TGTGCCACCAGCAGAGACGTGTATGGCTACACCTTC CATSRDVYGYTF
TRBJ2-7 TRBD1 TRBV5-1 . TGCGCCAGCAGCGTAACAGGGGGCTCCTACTACGAGCAGTACTTC CASSVTGGSYYEQYF
TRBJ1-4 . TRBV6-2/TRBV6-3 . TGTGCCAGCAGTTATGGGGGCGCAACTAATGAAAAACTGTTTTTT CASSYGGATNEKLFF
TRBJ1-2 TRBD1 TRBV5-1 once TGCGCCAGCAGCTGGGACAGAGGATATGGCTACACCTTC CASSWDRGYGYTF
TRBJ1-4 TRBD1 TRBV27 . TGTGCCAGCAGTTCCACCGGGACAGGGAATGAAAAACTGTTTTTT CASSSTGTGNEKLFF